This T cell receptor beta chain was retrieved from a study of vaccination effects on CD4 cells after COVID-19. The germline V gene encodes CDR1 LGHDT and CDR2 YNNKEL (reference sequence). V lost 3 bases, J lost 1 base, and 3 bases stayed unmatched. The length of the CDR3 is 15 residues. Profiling relied on immunoSEQ multiplex PCR, and the TCRdb table lists in-frame clones only, not all of them. The sample contains 62,000 or so clones, over 70% of which appear only once. This clone has a single count. As yet, its antigen is unknown. Broader study findings: In vaccinees who were healthy, merely 1 out of 255 vaccine-induced clones cross-reacted with common cold coronaviruses.

ViraFEST used viral peptide pools to expand antigen-specific CD4+ T cells before sequencing. Following a roughly 10-day culture, CD4+ T cells were purified. The healthy vaccine recipients, who had no prior SARS-CoV-2 infection, showed negative nucleocapsid antibodies. Some 1.9 million PBMC per well were cultured with 10 IU/ml IL-2 and approximately 10 ug/ml peptides. This TCR derives from a human donor who received a COVID-19 vaccine. The sequences come from CD4+ T cells from PBMCs cultured with SARS-CoV-2 spike peptides, collected before COVID-19 vaccination. The rearrangement uses TRBV3-1 (or the pseudogene TRBV3-2) and TRBJ2-1; 7 bases are a match to TRBD2. The CDR3 loop is CASSHTSASYNEQFF. CDR3 nucleotide sequence: TGTGCCAGCAGCCATACTAGCGCGTCCTACAATGAGCAGTTCTTC.